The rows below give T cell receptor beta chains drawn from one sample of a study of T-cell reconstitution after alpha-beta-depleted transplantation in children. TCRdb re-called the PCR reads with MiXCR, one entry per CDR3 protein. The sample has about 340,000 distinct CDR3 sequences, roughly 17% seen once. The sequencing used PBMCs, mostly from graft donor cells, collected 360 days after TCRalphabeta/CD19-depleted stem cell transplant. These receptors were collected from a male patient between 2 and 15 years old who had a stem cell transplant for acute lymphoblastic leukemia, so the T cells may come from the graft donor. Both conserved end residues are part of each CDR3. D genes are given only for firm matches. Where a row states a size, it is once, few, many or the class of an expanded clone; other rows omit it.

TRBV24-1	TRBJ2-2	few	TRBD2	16	CATSDVSGRATGELFF	TGTGCCACCAGTGATGTCAGCGGGAGGGCCACCGGGGAGCTGTTTTTT
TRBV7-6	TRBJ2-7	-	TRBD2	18	CASSLYPSGSLSSYEQYF	TGTGCCAGCAGCTTATATCCTAGCGGGAGCTTAAGCTCCTACGAGCAGTACTTC
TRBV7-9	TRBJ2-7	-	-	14	CASSFPYDIYEQYF	TGTGCCAGCAGCTTCCCTTACGACATTTACGAGCAGTACTTC
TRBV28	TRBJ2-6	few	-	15	CASSTPGSGANVLTF	TGTGCCAGCAGTACCCCAGGGTCTGGGGCCAACGTCCTGACTTTC
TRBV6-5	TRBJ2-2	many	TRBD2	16	CASSPLSGRYTGELFF	TGTGCCAGCAGCCCTCTAAGCGGGAGGTACACCGGGGAGCTGTTTTTT
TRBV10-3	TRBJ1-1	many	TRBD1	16	CAISDRTGTVNTEAFF	TGTGCCATCAGTGATAGAACGGGGACAGTGAACACTGAAGCTTTCTTT
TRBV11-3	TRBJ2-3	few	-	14	CASSLEAATDTQYF	TGTGCCAGCAGCTTAGAGGCGGCCACAGATACGCAGTATTTT
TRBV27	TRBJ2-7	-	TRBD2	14	CASRAAGDLYEQYF	TGTGCCAGCAGGGCAGCGGGAGATCTCTACGAGCAGTACTTC
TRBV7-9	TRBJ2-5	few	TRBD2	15	CASSLGTSDQETQYF	TGTGCCAGCAGCTTAGGAACTAGCGACCAAGAGACCCAGTACTTC
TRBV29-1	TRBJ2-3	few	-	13	CSVLQGGADTQYF	TGCAGCGTTCTCCAGGGCGGGGCAGATACGCAGTATTTT
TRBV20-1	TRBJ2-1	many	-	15	CSATSGGNLDNEQFF	TGCAGTGCCACCTCAGGGGGGAATCTGGATAATGAGCAGTTCTTC
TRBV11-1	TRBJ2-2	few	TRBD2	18	CASSLGGLARRNTGELFF	TGTGCCAGCAGCTTAGGGGGACTAGCGAGAAGGAACACCGGGGAGCTGTTTTTT
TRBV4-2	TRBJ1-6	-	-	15	CASSQEGRYNSPLHF	TGTGCCAGCAGCCAAGAAGGGCGGTATAATTCACCCCTCCACTTT
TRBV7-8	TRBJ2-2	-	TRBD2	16	CASSLYLAGDTGELFF	TGTGCCAGCAGCTTATACCTAGCGGGGGACACCGGGGAGCTGTTTTTT
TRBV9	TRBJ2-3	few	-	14	CASSSRGIADTQYF	TGTGCCAGCAGCTCCAGGGGTATTGCAGATACGCAGTATTTT
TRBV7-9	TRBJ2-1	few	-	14	CASSLEGVMNEQFF	TGTGCCAGCAGCTTAGAAGGGGTAATGAATGAGCAGTTCTTC
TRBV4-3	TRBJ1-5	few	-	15	CASSQQPATNQPQHF	TGCGCCAGCAGCCAGCAACCAGCTACCAATCAGCCCCAGCATTTT
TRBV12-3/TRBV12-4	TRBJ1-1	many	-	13	CASSFGWGNEAFF	TGTGCCAGCAGTTTCGGTTGGGGTAATGAAGCTTTCTTT
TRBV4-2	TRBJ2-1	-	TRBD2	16	CASSHAGTSAYNEQFF	TGTGCCAGCAGCCACGCAGGGACTAGTGCCTACAATGAGCAGTTCTTC
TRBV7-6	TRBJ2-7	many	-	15	CASSLEADSSYEQYF	TGTGCCAGCAGCTTAGAGGCGGACAGCTCCTACGAGCAGTACTTC